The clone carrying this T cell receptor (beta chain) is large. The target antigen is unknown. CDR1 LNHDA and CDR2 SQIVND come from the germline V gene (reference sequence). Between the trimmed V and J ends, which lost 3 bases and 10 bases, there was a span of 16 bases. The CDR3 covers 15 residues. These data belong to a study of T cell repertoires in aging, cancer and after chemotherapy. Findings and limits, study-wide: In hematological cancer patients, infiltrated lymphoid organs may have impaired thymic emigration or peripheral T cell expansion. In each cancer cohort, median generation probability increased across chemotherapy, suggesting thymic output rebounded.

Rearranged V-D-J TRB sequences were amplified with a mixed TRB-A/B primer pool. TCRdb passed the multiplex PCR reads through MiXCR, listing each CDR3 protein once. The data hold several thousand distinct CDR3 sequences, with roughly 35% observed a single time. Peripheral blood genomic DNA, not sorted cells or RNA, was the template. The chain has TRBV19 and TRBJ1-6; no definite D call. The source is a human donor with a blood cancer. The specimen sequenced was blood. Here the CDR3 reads CASSIGPGRLSPLHF. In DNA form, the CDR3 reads TGTGCCAGTAGTATCGGCCCCGGAAGGCTGTCACCCCTCCACTTT.